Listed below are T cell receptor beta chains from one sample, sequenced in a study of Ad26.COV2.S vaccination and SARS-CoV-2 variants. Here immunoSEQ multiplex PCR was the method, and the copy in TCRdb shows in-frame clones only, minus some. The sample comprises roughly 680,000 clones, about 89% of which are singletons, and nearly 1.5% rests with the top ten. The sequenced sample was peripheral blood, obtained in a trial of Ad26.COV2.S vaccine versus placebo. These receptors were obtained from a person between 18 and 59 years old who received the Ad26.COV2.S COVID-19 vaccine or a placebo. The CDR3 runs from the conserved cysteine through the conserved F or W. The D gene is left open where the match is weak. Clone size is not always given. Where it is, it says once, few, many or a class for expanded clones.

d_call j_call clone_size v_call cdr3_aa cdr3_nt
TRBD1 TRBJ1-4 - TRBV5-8 CASSHRTGGNEKLFF TGTGCCAGCAGCCATAGGACAGGGGGTAATGAAAAACTGTTTTTT
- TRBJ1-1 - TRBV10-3 CAISERGGETEAFF TGTGCCATCAGTGAGCGAGGGGGGGAGACTGAAGCTTTCTTT
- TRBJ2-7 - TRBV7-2 CASSLGGPSSYEQYF TGTGCCAGCAGCTTAGGAGGACCGAGCTCCTACGAGCAGTACTTC
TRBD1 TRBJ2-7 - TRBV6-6 CASILGQGAYEQYF TGTGCCAGCATCCTTGGACAGGGGGCCTACGAGCAGTACTTC
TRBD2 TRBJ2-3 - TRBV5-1 CASSPGGNGDTQYF TGCGCCAGCAGCCCGGGGGGGAACGGAGATACGCAGTATTTT
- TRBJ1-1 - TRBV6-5 CASSYGRVPEAFF TGTGCCAGCAGTTACGGTCGGGTACCTGAAGCTTTCTTT
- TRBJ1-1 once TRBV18 CASSPDDRPNTEAFF TGTGCCAGCTCACCGGATGACAGACCGAACACTGAAGCTTTCTTT
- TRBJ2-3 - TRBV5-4 CASSLGGVADTQYF TGTGCCAGCAGCTTGGGGGGGGTAGCAGATACGCAGTATTTT
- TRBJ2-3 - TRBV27 CASSPRLAQRGTQYF TGTGCCAGCAGTCCCCGGCTAGCCCAAAGGGGTACGCAGTATTTT
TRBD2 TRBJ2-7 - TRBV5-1 CASSFLLAGGGYEQYF TGCGCCAGCAGCTTCCTCCTAGCGGGAGGAGGCTACGAGCAGTACTTC
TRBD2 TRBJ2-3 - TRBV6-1 CASSDTFSGRVPDTQYF TGTGCCAGCAGTGATACTTTTAGCGGGAGGGTCCCAGATACGCAGTATTTT
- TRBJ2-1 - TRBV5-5 CASSLGPQRVSYNEQFF TGTGCCAGCAGCTTAGGACCGCAGCGGGTCTCCTACAATGAGCAGTTCTTC
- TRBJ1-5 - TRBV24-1 CATSDSGQPQHF TGTGCCACCAGTGATTCGGGGCAGCCCCAGCATTTT
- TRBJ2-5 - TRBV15 CATSTHSSGQETQYF TGTGCCACCAGCACCCATTCATCAGGGCAAGAGACCCAGTACTTC
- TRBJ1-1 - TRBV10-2 CASSAYSWSNTEAFF TGCGCCAGCAGTGCGTACTCATGGTCGAACACTGAAGCTTTCTTT
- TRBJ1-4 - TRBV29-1 CSVMGPQGSNEKLFF TGCAGCGTTATGGGGCCACAGGGTTCTAATGAAAAACTGTTTTTT
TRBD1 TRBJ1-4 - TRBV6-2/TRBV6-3 CASSGGTGGGYEKLFF TGTGCCAGCAGCGGGGGTACCGGAGGGGGCTATGAAAAACTGTTTTTT
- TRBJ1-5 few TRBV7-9 CASSLFPPGNQPQHF TGTGCCAGCAGCTTATTCCCGCCGGGCAATCAGCCCCAGCATTTT
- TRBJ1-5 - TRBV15 CATSPAGHLNQPQHF TGTGCCACCAGTCCCGCGGGACACCTAAATCAGCCCCAGCATTTT
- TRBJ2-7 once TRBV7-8 CASSLAGTIQYF TGTGCCAGCAGCTTAGCGGGGACAATCCAGTACTTC
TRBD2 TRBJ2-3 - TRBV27 CASSPIVRTSGADTQYF TGTGCCAGCAGCCCAATCGTAAGGACTAGCGGGGCAGATACGCAGTATTTT
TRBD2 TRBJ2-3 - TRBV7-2 CASRLAGGDTQYF TGTGCCAGCAGACTAGCGGGGGGAGATACGCAGTATTTT
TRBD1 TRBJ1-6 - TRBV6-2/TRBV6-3 CASSYGTGNSPLHF TGTGCCAGCAGTTATGGGACAGGAAATTCACCCCTCCACTTT
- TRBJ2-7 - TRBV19 CASSIVGYEQYF TGTGCCAGTAGTATAGTAGGATACGAGCAGTACTTC
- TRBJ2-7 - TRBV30 CAWAYRGYEQYF TGTGCCTGGGCTTACCGAGGATACGAGCAGTACTTC
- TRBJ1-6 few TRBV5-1 CASSLEAGHNSPLHF TGCGCCAGCAGCTTGGAAGCAGGGCATAATTCACCCCTCCACTTT
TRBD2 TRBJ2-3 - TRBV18 CASSPRRGNTDTQYF TGTGCCAGCTCACCACGGCGGGGGAACACAGATACGCAGTATTTT
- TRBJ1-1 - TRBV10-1 CASELGNTEAFF TGCGCCAGCGAGTTGGGGAACACTGAAGCTTTCTTT
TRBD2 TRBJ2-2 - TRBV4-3 CASSQDPGREGELFF TGCGCCAGCAGCCAAGACCCCGGGAGGGAAGGGGAGCTGTTTTTT
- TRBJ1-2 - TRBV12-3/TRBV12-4 CASSSYGAYGYTF TGTGCCAGCAGTTCCTACGGCGCCTATGGCTACACCTTC
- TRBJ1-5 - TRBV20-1 CSAKGGAQHF TGCAGTGCTAAGGGCGGGGCCCAGCATTTT
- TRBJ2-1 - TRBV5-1 CASTLQGEGSYNEQFF TGCGCCAGCACTCTGCAGGGGGAGGGCTCCTACAATGAGCAGTTCTTC
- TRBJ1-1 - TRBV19 CASALDRKDTEAFF TGTGCCAGTGCTCTTGACAGGAAAGACACTGAAGCTTTCTTT
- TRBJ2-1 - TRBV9 CASSRISQGGNEQFF TGTGCCAGCAGCCGAATAAGCCAGGGCGGAAATGAGCAGTTCTTC
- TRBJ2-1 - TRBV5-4 CASSLGGNLYNEQFF TGTGCCAGCAGCTTGGGAGGAAACCTTTACAATGAGCAGTTCTTC
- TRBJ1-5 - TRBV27 CASSPYGSDSNQPQHF TGTGCCAGCAGTCCATACGGGAGTGATAGCAATCAGCCCCAGCATTTT
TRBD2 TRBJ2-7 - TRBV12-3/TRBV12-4 CASRQTGGYEQYF TGTGCCAGCAGACAAACGGGGGGGTACGAGCAGTACTTC
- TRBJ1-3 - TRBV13 CASSLDLGTTGNTIYF TGTGCCAGCAGCTTAGACCTCGGGACTACTGGAAACACCATATATTTT
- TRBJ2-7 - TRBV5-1 CASSSKGYEQYF TGCGCCAGCAGCTCAAAGGGCTACGAGCAGTACTTC
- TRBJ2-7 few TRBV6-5 CASSPQGYEQYF TGTGCCAGCAGTCCTCAGGGTTACGAGCAGTACTTC
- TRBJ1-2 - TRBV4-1 CASSQGGLTSGYTF TGCGCCAGCAGTCAAGGTGGACTGACGAGTGGCTACACCTTC
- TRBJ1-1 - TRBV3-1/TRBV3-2 CASSQDVTEAFF TGTGCCAGCAGCCAAGATGTTACTGAAGCTTTCTTT
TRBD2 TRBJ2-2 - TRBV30 CAWKMGGGVTGELFF TGTGCCTGGAAGATGGGGGGAGGGGTAACCGGGGAGCTGTTTTTT
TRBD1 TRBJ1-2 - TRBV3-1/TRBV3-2 CASSPTGTGKGGYTF TGTGCCAGCAGCCCCACCGGGACAGGGAAGGGTGGCTACACCTTC
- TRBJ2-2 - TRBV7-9 CASSSPNTGELFF TGTGCCAGCAGCTCACCGAACACCGGGGAGCTGTTTTTT
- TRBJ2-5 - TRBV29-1 CSVGTGGRETQYF TGCAGCGTTGGCACGGGGGGCAGGGAGACCCAGTACTTC
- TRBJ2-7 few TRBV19 CASSPGTPVEQYF TGTGCCAGTAGTCCCGGGACCCCGGTGGAGCAGTACTTC
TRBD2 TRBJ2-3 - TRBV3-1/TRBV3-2 CASSHRTIGGRSTDTQYF TGTGCCAGCAGCCATAGGACTATCGGGGGGAGGAGCACAGATACGCAGTATTTT